This T cell receptor (beta chain) is drawn from a study of human T cells and chemical hapten exposure (dated by TCRdb to the early 2020s). In the study overall: For sensitization, 2% DPC in acetone was applied to a 2 cm by 2 cm area of upper inner arm skin. Throughout the study period of roughly 24 weeks, patients also received therapeutic DPC doses to the scalp every week. Patch testing on the upper back used Finn chambers containing 0.01% DPC, with scoring done after 6 days according to International Contact Dermatitis Research Group standards. The patient cohort, mostly female, included alopecia areata with under or over 50% scalp involvement, alopecia totalis and alopecia universalis. Libraries were pooled for sequencing, and variation in per-sample TCR yields was attributed mainly to small differences in library volumes within the pool. In alopecia patients, the study followed how the peripheral blood TCR repertoire changed in vivo over primary and secondary sensitization to diphenylcyclopropenone (DPC), a hapten. Blood samples were taken from patients before sensitization (week 0) and at 2, 6 and about 24 weeks after DPC sensitization. Twenty-nine alopecia patients provided blood for TCR sequencing at one to four time points (pre-sensitization, 2, 6 and 24 weeks).

The sample's time point, from its label and the paper: pre-sensitization, week 0. The treatment or condition label here, explained by the study, means: therapeutic diphenylcyclopropenone sensitization with weekly scalp DPC. At every patch-test visit, the blood draw took place before the patch test was put on. Eligible patients were aged 18 to 70, diagnosed with alopecia, deemed suitable for DPC therapy, and excluded if pregnant. Unfractionated whole blood was collected in Tempus Blood RNA tubes, and total RNA was extracted from that blood. The library relied on RACE. TCRdb shows the sequencer as NextSeq 500. Library preparation attached unique molecular identifiers to individual cDNA molecules for quantitative, reproducible TCR counting. Both TCR alpha and TCR beta chains were sequenced from each blood RNA sample. As for the authors' bioinformatics: Samples had a median of roughly 91,000 TCRs, with a range from roughly 23,224 to 700,000. The Decombinator software suite was used to annotate the V, J and CDR3 of the TCR reads. For PS versus PT1 abundance plots, all samples were subsampled to the same number of TCRs (28,000). TCRs were defined as expanded if absent before sensitization and observed at least eight times at the 2-week time point. Through fastp at Q25 and MiXCR, TCRdb rebuilt clones from the public reads, retaining in-frame beta chains. All rows with the same CDR3 protein become a single entry with the most common DNA and genes. TCRdb, not the original authors, processed these V and J calls. This sample comprises approximately 90,000 distinct CDR3 sequences, roughly 8.5% of them detected only once. Around 2.6% of the sample is taken by the ten largest.

This clonotype was recorded a few times. Its antigen has not been determined. Nothing much larger sits one base from this clone, and base qualities are not available. Counted from cysteine to phenylalanine, this CDR3 has 13 amino acids. Only the CDR3 part of the read is kept: 39 bases, read in frame from the first base. Deletion took 4 bases off V and 5 bases off J, with a span of 11 bases between the germline ends. Looking up the germline V gene yields CDR1 MGHDK and CDR2 SYGVNS. Results the study describes overall, beyond this receptor: The number of TCRs above 1 in 1000 frequency did not change with DPC sensitization; there was no evidence of global repertoire structure alterations. Repeated subsampling changed both the strength of the expansion versus patch-test correlation and the threshold at which the correlation became significant. Alopecia, a presumed autoimmune disease, was present in all patients, so the immune response of the patients might differ from that of healthy individuals. Patch test score was positively correlated with the number of PT1 expanded TCRs, with significance at thresholds 8, 16 and 32 but not at 4. Compared with pre-sensitization or healthy control sets, expanded TCRs formed significantly more large CDR3 similarity clusters, which is consistent with antigen-driven responses.

This TCR was sampled from a man aged 35 to 55 with alopecia areata. Some clones in this sample may be carry-over from other donors' samples. The V gene is TRBV25-1 and the J gene is TRBJ2-5; the D gene identity is not certain. Sequencing was performed on whole blood, taken in connection with sensitization to the hapten diphenylcyclopropenone (DPC). The sequenced DNA is TGTGCCAGCAGTGTCCCTGCCGTCGAGACCCAGTACTTC. This codes for CASSVPAVETQYF.